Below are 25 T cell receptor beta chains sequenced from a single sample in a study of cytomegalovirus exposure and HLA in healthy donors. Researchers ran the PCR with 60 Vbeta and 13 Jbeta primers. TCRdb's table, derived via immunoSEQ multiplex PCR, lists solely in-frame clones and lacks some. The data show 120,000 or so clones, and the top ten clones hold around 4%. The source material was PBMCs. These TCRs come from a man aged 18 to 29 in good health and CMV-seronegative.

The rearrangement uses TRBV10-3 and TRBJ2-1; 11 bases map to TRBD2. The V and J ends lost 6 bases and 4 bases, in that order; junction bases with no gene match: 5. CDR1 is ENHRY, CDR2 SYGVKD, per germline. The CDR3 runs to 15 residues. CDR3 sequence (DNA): TGTGCCATCAGCGATAGCGGGGGGGAATACAATGAGCAGTTCTTC. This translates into CAISDSGGEYNEQFF.

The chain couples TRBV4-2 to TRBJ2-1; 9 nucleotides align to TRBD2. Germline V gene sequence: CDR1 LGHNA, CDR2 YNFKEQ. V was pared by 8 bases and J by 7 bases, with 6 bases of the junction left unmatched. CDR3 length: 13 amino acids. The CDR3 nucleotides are TGTGCCAGCGGCGCGGGGGGGCCGAATGAGCAGTTCTTC. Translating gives CASGAGGPNEQFF.

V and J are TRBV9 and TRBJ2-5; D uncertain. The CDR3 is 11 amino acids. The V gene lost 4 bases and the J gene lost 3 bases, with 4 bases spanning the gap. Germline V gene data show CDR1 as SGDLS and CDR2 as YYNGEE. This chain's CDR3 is CASSSEETQYF. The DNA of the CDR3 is TGTGCCAGCAGCTCAGAAGAGACCCAGTACTTC.

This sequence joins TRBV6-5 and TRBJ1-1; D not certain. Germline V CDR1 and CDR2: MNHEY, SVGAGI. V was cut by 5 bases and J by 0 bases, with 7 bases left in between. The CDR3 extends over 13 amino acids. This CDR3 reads CASSESMNTEAFF. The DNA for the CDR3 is TGTGCCAGCAGTGAGAGTATGAACACTGAAGCTTTCTTT.

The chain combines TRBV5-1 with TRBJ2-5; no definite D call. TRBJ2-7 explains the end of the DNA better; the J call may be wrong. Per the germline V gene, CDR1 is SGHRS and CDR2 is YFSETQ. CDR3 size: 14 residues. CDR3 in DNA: TGCGCCAGCATGAACAGTCCTTTTGGGTACGAGCAGTACTTC. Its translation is CASMNSPFGYEQYF.

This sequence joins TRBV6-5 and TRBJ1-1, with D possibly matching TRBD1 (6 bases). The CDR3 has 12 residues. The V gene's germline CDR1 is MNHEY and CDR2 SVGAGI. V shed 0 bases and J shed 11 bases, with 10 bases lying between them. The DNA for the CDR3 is TGTGCCAGCAGTTACTCTGGGGGGGGCGCTTTCTTT. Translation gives CASSYSGGGAFF.

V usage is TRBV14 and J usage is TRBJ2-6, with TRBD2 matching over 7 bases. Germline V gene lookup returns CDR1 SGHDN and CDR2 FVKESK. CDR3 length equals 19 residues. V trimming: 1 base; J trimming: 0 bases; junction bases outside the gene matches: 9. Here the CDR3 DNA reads TGTGCCAGCAGCCAAGTTCGGGGGGTACCCCCCTCTGGGGCCAACGTCCTGACTTTC. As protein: CASSQVRGVPPSGANVLTF.

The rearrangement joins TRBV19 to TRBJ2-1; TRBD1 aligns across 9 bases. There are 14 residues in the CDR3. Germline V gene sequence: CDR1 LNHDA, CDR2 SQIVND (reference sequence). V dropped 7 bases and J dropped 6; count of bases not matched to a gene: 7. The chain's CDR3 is CASTRDRVLNEQFF. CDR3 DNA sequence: TGTGCCAGTACTCGGGACAGGGTTCTCAATGAGCAGTTCTTC.

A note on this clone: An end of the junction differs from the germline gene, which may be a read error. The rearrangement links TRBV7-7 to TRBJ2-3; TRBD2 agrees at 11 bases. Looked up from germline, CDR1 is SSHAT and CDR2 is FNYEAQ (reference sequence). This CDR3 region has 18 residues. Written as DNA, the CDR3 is TGTGCTAGCAGCTTAGGTGTTAGCGGGGGGGCCCTAACAGATACGCAGTATTTT. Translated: CASSLGVSGGALTDTQYF.

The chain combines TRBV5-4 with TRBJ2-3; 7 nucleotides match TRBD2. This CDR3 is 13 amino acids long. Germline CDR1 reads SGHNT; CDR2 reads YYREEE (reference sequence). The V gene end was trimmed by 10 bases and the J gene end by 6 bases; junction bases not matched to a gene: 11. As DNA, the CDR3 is TGTGCCGTTCGCCAGCGGGGTTTCGATACGCAGTATTTT. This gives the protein CAVRQRGFDTQYF.

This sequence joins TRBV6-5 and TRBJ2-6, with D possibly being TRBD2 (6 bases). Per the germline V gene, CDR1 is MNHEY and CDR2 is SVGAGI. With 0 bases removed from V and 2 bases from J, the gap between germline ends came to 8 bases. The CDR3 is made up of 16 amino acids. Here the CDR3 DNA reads TGTGCCAGCAGTTACTCGGGACTTACTGGGGCCAACGTCCTGACTTTC. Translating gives CASSYSGLTGANVLTF.

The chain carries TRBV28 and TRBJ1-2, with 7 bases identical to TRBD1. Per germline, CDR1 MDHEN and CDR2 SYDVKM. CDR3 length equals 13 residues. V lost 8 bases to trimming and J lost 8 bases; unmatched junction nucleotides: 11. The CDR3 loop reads CASGPRGGHGYTF. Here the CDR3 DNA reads TGTGCCAGCGGACCTCGAGGGGGCCACGGCTACACCTTC.

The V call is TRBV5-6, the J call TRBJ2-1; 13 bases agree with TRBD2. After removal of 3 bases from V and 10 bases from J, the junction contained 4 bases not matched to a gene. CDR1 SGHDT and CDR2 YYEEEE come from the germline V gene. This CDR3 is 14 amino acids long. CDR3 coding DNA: TGTGCCAGCAGCTGGGGACTAGCGGGGAACGAGCAGTTCTTC. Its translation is CASSWGLAGNEQFF.

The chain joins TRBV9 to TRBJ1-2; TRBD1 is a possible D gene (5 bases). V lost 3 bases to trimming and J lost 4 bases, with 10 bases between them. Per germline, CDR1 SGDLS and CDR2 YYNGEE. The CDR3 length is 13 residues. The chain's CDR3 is CASSAGGGYGYTF. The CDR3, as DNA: TGTGCCAGCAGCGCGGGGGGTGGCTATGGCTACACCTTC.

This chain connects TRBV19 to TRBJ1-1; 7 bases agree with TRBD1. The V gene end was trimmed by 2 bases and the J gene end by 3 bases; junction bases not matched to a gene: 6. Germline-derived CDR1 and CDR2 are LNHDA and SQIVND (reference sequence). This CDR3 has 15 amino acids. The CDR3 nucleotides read TGTGCCAGTAGTATAACAGGGGACGGTGACACTGAAGCTTTCTTT. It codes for CASSITGDGDTEAFF.

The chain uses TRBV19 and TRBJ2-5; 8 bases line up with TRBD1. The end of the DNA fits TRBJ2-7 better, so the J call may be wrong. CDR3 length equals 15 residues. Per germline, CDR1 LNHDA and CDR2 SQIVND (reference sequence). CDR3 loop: CASSIGGTGNYEQYF. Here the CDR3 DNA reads TGTGCCAGTAGTATAGGCGGGACAGGAAACTACGAGCAGTACTTC.

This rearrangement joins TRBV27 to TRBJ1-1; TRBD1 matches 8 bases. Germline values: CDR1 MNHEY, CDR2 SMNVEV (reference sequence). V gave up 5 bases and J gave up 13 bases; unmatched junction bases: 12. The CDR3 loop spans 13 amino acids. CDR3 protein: CASSEGTGFKDFF. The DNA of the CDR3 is TGTGCCAGCAGTGAGGGGACAGGTTTCAAGGATTTCTTT.

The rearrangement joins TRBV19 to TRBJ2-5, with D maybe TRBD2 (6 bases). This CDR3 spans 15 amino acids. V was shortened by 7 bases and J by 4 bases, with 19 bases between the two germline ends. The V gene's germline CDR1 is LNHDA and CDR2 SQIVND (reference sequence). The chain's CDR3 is CASTGARGGRETQYF. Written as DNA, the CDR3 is TGTGCCAGTACGGGAGCGAGGGGTGGTAGAGAGACCCAGTACTTC.

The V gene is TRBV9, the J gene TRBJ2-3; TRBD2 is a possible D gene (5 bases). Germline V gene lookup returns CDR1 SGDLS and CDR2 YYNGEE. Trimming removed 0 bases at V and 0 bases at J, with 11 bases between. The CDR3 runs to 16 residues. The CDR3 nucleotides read TGTGCCAGCAGCGTAGGGTGGGAGTCGAGCACAGATACGCAGTATTTT. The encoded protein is CASSVGWESSTDTQYF.

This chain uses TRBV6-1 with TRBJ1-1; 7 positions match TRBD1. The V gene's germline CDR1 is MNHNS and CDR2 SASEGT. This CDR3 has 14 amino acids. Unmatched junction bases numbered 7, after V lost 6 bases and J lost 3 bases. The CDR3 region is CASSDRVPHTEAFF. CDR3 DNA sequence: TGTGCCAGCAGCGACAGGGTCCCTCACACTGAAGCTTTCTTT.

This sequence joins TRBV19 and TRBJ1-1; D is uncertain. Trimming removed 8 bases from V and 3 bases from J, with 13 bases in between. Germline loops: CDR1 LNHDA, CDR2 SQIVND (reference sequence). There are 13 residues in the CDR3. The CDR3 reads CASHDGGYTEAFF. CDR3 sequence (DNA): TGTGCCAGTCACGACGGCGGGTACACTGAAGCTTTCTTT.

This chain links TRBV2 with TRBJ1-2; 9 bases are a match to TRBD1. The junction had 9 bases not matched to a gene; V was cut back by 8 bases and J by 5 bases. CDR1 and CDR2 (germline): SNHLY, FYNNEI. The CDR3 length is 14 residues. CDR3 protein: CASGELGTGYGYTF. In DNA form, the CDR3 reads TGTGCCAGCGGGGAACTCGGGACAGGGTATGGCTACACCTTC.

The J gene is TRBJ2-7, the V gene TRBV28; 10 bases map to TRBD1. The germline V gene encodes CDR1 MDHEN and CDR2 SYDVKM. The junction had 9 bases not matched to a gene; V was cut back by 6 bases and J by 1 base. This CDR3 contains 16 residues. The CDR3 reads CASRPVRDRGSYEQYF. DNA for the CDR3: TGTGCCAGCAGACCCGTAAGGGACAGGGGATCCTACGAGCAGTACTTC. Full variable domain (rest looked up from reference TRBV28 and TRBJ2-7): DVKVTQSSRYLVKRTGEKVFLECVQDMDHENMFWYRQDPGLGLRLIYFSYDVKMKEKGDIPEGYSVSREKKERFSLILESASTNQTSMYLCASRPVRDRGSYEQYFGPGTRLTVT.

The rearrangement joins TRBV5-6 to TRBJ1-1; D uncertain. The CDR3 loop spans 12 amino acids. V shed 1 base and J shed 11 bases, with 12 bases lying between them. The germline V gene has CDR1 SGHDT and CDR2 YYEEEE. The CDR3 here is CASSLWAGEAFF. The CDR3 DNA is TGTGCCAGCAGCTTGTGGGCGGGAGAGGCTTTCTTT.

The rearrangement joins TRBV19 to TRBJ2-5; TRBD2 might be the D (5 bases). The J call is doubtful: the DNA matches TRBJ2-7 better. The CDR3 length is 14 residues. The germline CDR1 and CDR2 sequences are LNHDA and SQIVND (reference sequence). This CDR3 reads CASNPTGSSYEQYF. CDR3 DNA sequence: TGTGCCAGTAACCCGACGGGGAGCTCCTACGAGCAGTACTTC.